What follows are 31 T cell receptor beta chains derived from one specimen sequenced in a study of Graves' ophthalmopathy and Graves' hyperthyroidism listed by TCRdb under 2018. Sequencing took place on an Illumina HiSeq 2000. For repertoire sequencing, the TCR beta CDR3 regions were amplified from RNA transcripts. The first round was an RT-PCR using HTBI primers with the Qiagen OneStep RT-PCR kit, and this first round was followed by a second-round multiplex PCR, then size selection and purification. TCRdb handled the public reads itself, with Q25 trimming in fastp and clone calling in MiXCR, and kept productive beta chains. Here each entry gathers all rows of one CDR3 protein and keeps the most common genes and DNA. Here the sample has 740,000 or so distinct CDR3 sequences; 40% occur a single time. The top ten constitute 35% to 55% of the sample. The sample consisted of peripheral blood. All receptors come from an adult man with Graves' ophthalmopathy.

This clonotype was recorded only once. The chain is built from TRBV25-1 and TRBJ1-1; TRBD1 agrees at 7 bases. The CDR3 is 15 residues long. The J segment lost 5 bases and the V segment lost 5 bases, leaving 11 bases of the junction unmatched. CDR1 MGHDK and CDR2 SYGVNS come from the germline V gene. This CDR3 is CASSRPDRPKTEAFF. In nucleotides, the CDR3 is TGTGCCAGCAGTCGCCCGGACAGGCCTAAAACTGAAGCTTTCTTT.

This clonotype was seen a handful of times. The chain carries TRBV19 and TRBJ1-1; unclear D gene. Germline V gene lookup returns CDR1 LNHDA and CDR2 SQIVND (reference sequence). The V gene lost 3 bases and the J gene lost 1 base, with 6 bases spanning the gap. The CDR3 consists of 13 residues. The CDR3 nucleotides are TGTGCCAGTAGTATGTTAGGGAACACTGAAGCTTTCTTT. Protein: CASSMLGNTEAFF.

The V call is TRBV24-1, the J call TRBJ1-5, with 9 bases aligning to TRBD1. CDR1 and CDR2 from the germline V gene are KGHDR and SFDVKD. Losses at the gene ends were 11 bases for V and 5 bases for J; bases not matched to a gene: 12. The CDR3 length is 15 residues. The CDR3 sequence: CASSQLRTGDQPQHF. CDR3 DNA sequence: TGTGCCAGCAGCCAGCTTCGGACAGGGGATCAGCCCCAGCATTTT.

A note on this clonotype: Given a much more abundant clone one base away, this may be a read error. The chain is built from TRBV11-2 and TRBJ1-1; tentative D call: TRBD1 (5 bases). Trimming left V 8 bases short and J 4 bases short, with 17 bases between. The V gene's germline CDR1 is SGHAT and CDR2 FQNNGV. The CDR3 is 14 residues long. The CDR3 DNA reads as TGTGCCAGCGCGGGCAGGGAGAAGGCCACTGAAGCTTTCTTT. It translates to CASAGREKATEAFF. Supplemented by reference TRBV11-2 and TRBJ1-1, the full variable domain reads EAGVAQSPRYKIIEKRQSVAFWCNPISGHATLYWYQQILGQGPKLLIQFQNNGVVDDSQLPKDRFSAERLKGVDSTLKIQPAKLEDSAVYLCASAGREKATEAFFGQGTRLTVV.

This clonotype was seen a handful of times. The V and J genes are TRBV5-6 and TRBJ2-5; unclear D gene. Germline V gives CDR1 SGHDT, CDR2 YYEEEE. The CDR3 is made up of 15 amino acids. Trimming stripped 6 bases from V and 5 bases from J, with 20 bases between. The CDR3 reads CASTPFGPSKETQYF. DNA for the CDR3: TGTGCCAGCACCCCCTTTGGACCAAGTAAGGAGACCCAGTACTTC.

At least ten counts were recorded for this clonotype. This chain connects TRBV4-2 to TRBJ1-2; 10 nucleotides align to TRBD1. CDR3 length equals 15 residues. The germline V gene encodes CDR1 LGHNA and CDR2 YNFKEQ. The V segment lost 4 bases and the J segment 4 bases; nucleotides outside the gene matches: 6. The CDR3 bases are TGTGCCAGCAGCCCCAGGACAGGGGGGGTCTATGGCTACACCTTC. Protein: CASSPRTGGVYGYTF.

The genes are TRBV20-1 and TRBJ1-1; D ambiguous. This CDR3 is 14 amino acids long. Trimming shortened V by 6 bases and J by 0 bases, and 14 bases separated the two germline ends. Germline CDR1 DFQATT, CDR2 SNEGSKA (reference sequence). The CDR3 nucleotides read TGCAGTGCCGATTTCGACGGGATGAACACTGAAGCTTTCTTT. This sequence encodes CSADFDGMNTEAFF.

This clonotype has only a few counts. This chain joins TRBV6-1 and TRBJ2-7; D is perhaps TRBD1 (6 bases). Trimming shortened V by 3 bases and J by 2 bases, and 14 bases separated the two germline ends. Germline loops: CDR1 MNHNS, CDR2 SASEGT. CDR3 length equals 15 residues. The CDR3 nucleotides read TGTGCCAGCAGTGACTGGGGGCAGTCACCCTACGAGCAGTACTTC. Translating it yields CASSDWGQSPYEQYF.

This clonotype was counted many times. J is TRBJ2-7 and V is TRBV9; the D gene is possibly TRBD2 (6 bases). V was shortened by 3 bases and J by 5 bases, with 6 bases between the two germline ends. The germline V gene has CDR1 SGDLS and CDR2 YYNGEE. There are 11 residues in the CDR3. DNA of the CDR3: TGTGCCAGCAGCGCGGGAGACGAGCAGTACTTC. Its translation: CASSAGDEQYF.

This clonotype came up a few times. The V and J genes are TRBV6-5 and TRBJ2-7; 11 bases fit TRBD2. This CDR3 contains 16 residues. Germline-derived CDR1 and CDR2 are MNHEY and SVGAGI. V lost 0 bases, J lost 3 bases, and 4 bases stayed unmatched. This CDR3 is CASSYSGTSGNYEQYF. In DNA, the CDR3 is TGTGCCAGCAGTTACTCGGGGACTAGCGGAAACTACGAGCAGTACTTC.

Notes on this clonotype: A read error may explain this, as a much larger clone is one base away. J is TRBJ2-7 and V is TRBV7-2, with a possible D match to TRBD1 (6 bases). Per the germline V gene, CDR1 is SGHTA and CDR2 is FQGNSA. The CDR3 runs to 13 residues. The CDR3 nucleotides are TGTGCCAGCAGCTTGGACAGCGCCTACGGGCAGTACTTC. Translation: CASSLDSAYGQYF.

This chain joins TRBV14 and TRBJ2-7; TRBD1 or TRBD2 may be the D gene (5 bases each). The CDR3 spans 15 residues. Germline V gene data show CDR1 as SGHDN and CDR2 as FVKESK. The germline V and J ends were trimmed by 3 bases and 3 bases, with 15 bases remaining between them. The CDR3 reads CASSQYRDGDYEQYF. DNA for the CDR3: TGTGCCAGCAGCCAGTACCGGGACGGAGACTACGAGCAGTACTTC.

This clonotype was recorded a few times. This chain links TRBV5-1 with TRBJ2-7; TRBD1 aligns across 9 bases. V lost 6 bases, J lost 3 bases, and 10 bases stayed unmatched. CDR3 length: 15 amino acids. CDR1 and CDR2 (germline): SGHRS, YFSETQ. For the CDR3, the DNA is TGCGCCAGCACAAGGACAGGGGCCGGGAGCTACGAGCAGTACTTC. Translating gives CASTRTGAGSYEQYF.

This clonotype was seen only a few times. The chain carries TRBV11-2 and TRBJ1-1, with 7 bases matching TRBD1. Per germline, CDR1 SGHAT and CDR2 FQNNGV. The CDR3 is made up of 13 amino acids. Trimming took 7 bases from V and 5 from J; bases not matched to a gene: 7. The chain's CDR3 is CASITTGRTEAFF. CDR3 nucleotides: TGTGCCAGCATTACGACAGGGAGAACTGAAGCTTTCTTT.

This clonotype was counted ten times or more. The chain links TRBV7-3 to TRBJ2-5; D is unresolved. The CDR3 is made up of 14 amino acids. V was pared by 3 bases and J by 1 base, with 9 bases between. The germline gives CDR1 SGHTA, CDR2 FQGTGA. The chain's CDR3 is CASSLAYGQETQYF. CDR3 nucleotides: TGTGCCAGCAGCTTGGCGTATGGCCAAGAGACCCAGTACTTC.

This clonotype showed up many times. The genes are TRBV2 and TRBJ2-5; the D call may be TRBD1 or TRBD2 (5 bases each). Trimming removed 7 bases from V and 4 bases from J, with 13 bases in between. The germline gives CDR1 SNHLY, CDR2 FYNNEI. The CDR3 loop spans 13 amino acids. CDR3 protein: CASKKHGGETQYF. The CDR3 DNA follows: TGTGCCAGCAAAAAACATGGGGGAGAGACCCAGTACTTC. Complete variable domain (other parts from reference TRBV2 and TRBJ2-5): EPEVTQTPSHQVTQMGQEVILRCVPISNHLYFYWYRQILGQKVEFLVSFYNNEISEKSEIFDDQFSVERPDGSNFTLKIRSTKLEDSAMYFCASKKHGGETQYFGPGTRLLVL.

This clonotype was seen at least ten times. The gene calls are TRBV12-3 or TRBV12-4 and TRBJ1-1, with D unclear. The CDR3 totals 13 residues. V gave up 3 bases and J gave up 4 bases, with 9 bases separating them. CDR3 region: CASSFRSPTEAFF. The CDR3 coding sequence is TGTGCCAGCAGTTTCCGTTCCCCCACTGAAGCTTTCTTT.

This clonotype was counted many times. The chain couples TRBV2 to TRBJ1-6; D perhaps matches TRBD1 (5 bases). The V and J ends lost 9 bases and 9 bases respectively, with 12 bases between them. This CDR3 contains 12 residues. The germline CDR1 and CDR2 sequences are SNHLY and FYNNEI. The CDR3 DNA is TGTGCCAGGGGACGCTCGAGTTCACCCCTCCACTTT. Its translation is CARGRSSSPLHF.

As to this clonotype: One end of the junction is discordant with germline, which a read error may explain. This rearrangement joins TRBV7-2 to TRBJ1-2; TRBD1 is a possible D gene (6 bases). The CDR3 contains 13 residues. Germline loops: CDR1 SGHTA, CDR2 FQGNSA. CDR3 amino acids: CASGLQGTNGYTF. DNA of the CDR3: TGTGCCAGCGGCTTACAGGGTACGAATGGCTACACCTTC.

This clonotype was counted ten times or more. The CDR3 region has the DNA TGTGCCAGCAGCCAAAGCACAGGAGAGGAGACCCAGTACTTC. Translating gives CASSQSTGEETQYF. The chain carries TRBV7-9 and TRBJ2-5, with a possible D match to TRBD1 (5 bases). The CDR3 totals 14 residues. Germline V gene sequence: CDR1 SEHNR, CDR2 FQNEAQ (reference sequence). Trimming removed 5 bases from V and 5 bases from J, with 15 bases in between.

V usage is TRBV19 and J usage is TRBJ1-1; 7 nucleotides align to TRBD1. Looked up from germline, CDR1 is LNHDA and CDR2 is SQIVND (reference sequence). V dropped 8 bases and J dropped 1; count of bases not matched to a gene: 10. The length of the CDR3 is 15 residues. The CDR3 sequence is CASGHPGQPNTEAFF. The CDR3 region has the DNA TGTGCCAGTGGTCACCCGGGACAGCCGAACACTGAAGCTTTCTTT.

This clonotype was seen repeatedly, ten times or more. The V gene is TRBV2, the J gene TRBJ1-4; D is ambiguous. CDR1 and CDR2 from the germline V gene are SNHLY and FYNNEI. The CDR3 runs 14 residues. V gave up 2 bases and J gave up 8 bases, with 12 bases separating them. As DNA, the CDR3 is TGTGCCAGCAGTGAATATGTATCCCACGAAAAACTGTTTTTT. Residues: CASSEYVSHEKLFF.

This clonotype was counted many times. The V call is TRBV2, the J call TRBJ2-5; D is possibly TRBD2 (6 bases). Trimming removed 6 bases at V and 1 base at J, with 12 bases between. CDR1 is SNHLY and CDR2 is FYNNEI in the germline V gene. The CDR3 contains 14 residues. The CDR3, as DNA: TGTGCCAGCAGGCTCTCCGGGGGCCAAGAGACCCAGTACTTC. This translates into CASRLSGGQETQYF.

Ten or more counts support this clonotype. V gene TRBV24-1 combines with J gene TRBJ1-2; D is ambiguous. Germline loops: CDR1 KGHDR, CDR2 SFDVKD. V was cut by 4 bases and J by 4 bases, with 9 bases left in between. There are 13 residues in the CDR3. In DNA, the CDR3 is TGTGCCACCAGTGACCGATCCTTCTATGGCTACACCTTC. Encoded protein: CATSDRSFYGYTF.

This clonotype was detected once. This chain joins TRBV5-4 and TRBJ1-1; D is possibly TRBD1 (6 bases). Germline V gene data show CDR1 as SGHNT and CDR2 as YYREEE (reference sequence). V gave up 1 base and J gave up 5 bases, with 12 bases separating them. The CDR3 sequence is 14 residues long. CDR3 coding DNA: TGTGCCAGCAGCTTGAAATCAGGGGTGACTGAAGCTTTCTTT. It yields the protein CASSLKSGVTEAFF.

This clonotype has at least ten counts. The chain has TRBV10-2 and TRBJ2-7; TRBD1 agrees at 9 bases. Germline CDR1 reads WSHSY; CDR2 reads SAAADI. The CDR3 totals 15 residues. V was pared by 1 base and J by 6 bases, with 7 bases of the junction left unmatched. CDR3 nucleotides: TGCGCCAGCAGTGAGTGGGGGACAGGGATGGGCGAGCAGTACTTC. Protein product: CASSEWGTGMGEQYF.

This clonotype was recorded at least ten times. The chain joins TRBV29-1 to TRBJ2-7, with 11 nucleotides matching TRBD2. The germline gives CDR1 SQVTM, CDR2 ANQGSEA. The CDR3 is made up of 13 amino acids. V shed 6 bases and J 4 bases; nucleotides not matched to a gene: 5. The CDR3 here is CSVLAGGRYEQYF. In DNA form, the CDR3 reads TGCAGCGTATTAGCGGGAGGGCGATACGAGCAGTACTTC.

This clonotype was found many times. CDR3 nucleotide sequence: TGCAGCGTTGATGAAGGAGGGGACGAGCAGTACTTC. As protein: CSVDEGGDEQYF. The chain carries TRBV29-1 and TRBJ2-7, with D tentatively TRBD2 (6 bases). Germline lookup yields CDR1 SQVTM and CDR2 ANQGSEA. This CDR3 region has 12 residues. V was shortened by 3 bases and J by 5 bases, with 11 bases between the two germline ends.

This chain uses TRBV30 with TRBJ1-1; 9 bases line up with TRBD1. CDR3 length: 13 amino acids. The V segment lost 5 bases and the J segment 1 base; nucleotides outside the gene matches: 2. CDR1 and CDR2 (germline): GTSNPN, SVGIG (reference sequence). The CDR3 DNA is TGTGCCTGGCGGGGACAGGGGAACACTGAAGCTTTCTTT. Its protein product is CAWRGQGNTEAFF.

The CDR3: CASSWGQRNQETQYF. The CDR3 DNA reads TGTGCCAGCAGCTGGGGACAGAGAAACCAAGAGACCCAGTACTTC. The chain recombines TRBV12-3 or TRBV12-4 with TRBJ2-5; 7 bases map to TRBD1. Trimming took 6 bases from V and 0 from J; bases not matched to a gene: 7. The CDR3 covers 15 residues.

This clonotype has a count of ten or more. V gene TRBV7-8 combines with J gene TRBJ2-2; D call uncertain. From germline, CDR1 is SGHVS and CDR2 FQNEAQ. The V end lost 6 bases, the J end lost 4 bases, and 9 bases lay between the germline ends. The length of the CDR3 is 13 residues. Here the CDR3 DNA reads TGTGCCAGCAGAACTCGAGGCACCGGGGAGCTGTTTTTT. Its translation is CASRTRGTGELFF. Drawing the rest from reference TRBV7-8 and TRBJ2-2, the complete variable domain is GAGVSQSPRYKVAKRGQDVALRCDPISGHVSLFWYQQALGQGPEFLTYFQNEAQLDKSGLPSDRFFAERPEGSVSTLKIQRTQQEDSAVYLCASRTRGTGELFFGEGSRLTVL.